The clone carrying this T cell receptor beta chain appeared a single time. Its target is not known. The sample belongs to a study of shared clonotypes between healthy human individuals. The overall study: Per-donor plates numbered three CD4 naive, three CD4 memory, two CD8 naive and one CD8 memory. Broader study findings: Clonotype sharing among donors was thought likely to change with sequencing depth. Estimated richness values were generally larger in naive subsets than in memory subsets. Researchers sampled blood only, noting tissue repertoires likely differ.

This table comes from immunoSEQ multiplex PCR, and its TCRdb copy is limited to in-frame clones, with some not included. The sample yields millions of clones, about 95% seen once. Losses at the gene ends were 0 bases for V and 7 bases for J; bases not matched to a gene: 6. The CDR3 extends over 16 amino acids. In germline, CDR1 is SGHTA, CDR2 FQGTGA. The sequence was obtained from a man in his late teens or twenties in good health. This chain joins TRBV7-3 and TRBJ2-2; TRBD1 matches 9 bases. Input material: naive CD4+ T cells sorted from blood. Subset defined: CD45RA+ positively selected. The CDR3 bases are TGTGCCAGCAGCTTAACGGACAGGGGTTATGGCGGGGAGCTGTTTTTT. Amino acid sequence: CASSLTDRGYGGELFF.